Shown below are 29 T cell receptor beta chains from a single sample sequenced in a study of T cells in Graves' hyperthyroidism and ophthalmopathy. RNA transcripts yielded amplified TCR beta CDR3 regions. Carried out on the TCR CDR3, a first-round RT-PCR used the HTBI primer set. One entry per CDR3 protein results from TCRdb running MiXCR on the multiplex PCR reads. The top ten hold around an eighth of the sample, which has roughly 56,000 distinct CDR3 sequences, around half seen once. What was sequenced was blood. These receptors originate from a woman aged 25 to 39 with Graves' ophthalmopathy.

This clonotype has a count of ten or more. J is TRBJ2-5 and V is TRBV29-1; a possible D gene is TRBD1 (5 bases). The CDR3 consists of 13 residues. The germline gives CDR1 SQVTM, CDR2 ANQGSEA. V was clipped by 2 bases and J by 4 bases, with 11 bases between them. The DNA for the CDR3 is TGCAGCGTTGAACCTGGACAAGGAGAGACCCAGTACTTC. This sequence encodes CSVEPGQGETQYF.

This chain connects TRBV19 to TRBJ1-6, with 9 bases aligning to TRBD1. V lost 3 bases and J lost 10; bases outside the gene matches: 4. The CDR3 is 14 amino acids. Germline V gene sequence: CDR1 LNHDA, CDR2 SQIVND (reference sequence). The DNA of the CDR3 is TGTGCCAGTAGTATTACAGGGGGCGGGTCACCCCTCCACTTT. Amino acids: CASSITGGGSPLHF.

Worth noting for this clonotype: One base away lies a much larger clone, so this may be a sequencing read error. The rearrangement links TRBV2 to TRBJ2-1; TRBD2 matches 9 bases. Germline V gene data show CDR1 as SNHLY and CDR2 as FYNNEI. This CDR3 comprises 16 residues. CDR3 protein: CASSPLSTSGASEQFF. The CDR3 DNA follows: TGCGCCAGCAGCCCCCTGTCGACTAGCGGAGCCAGTGAGCAGTTCTTC.

V is TRBV20-1 and J is TRBJ1-2; 12 nucleotides match TRBD1. V lost 6 bases to trimming and J lost 8 bases; unmatched junction nucleotides: 4. Germline-derived CDR1 and CDR2 are DFQATT and SNEGSKA (reference sequence). The CDR3 extends over 12 amino acids. The CDR3 nucleotides are TGCAGTGCGCCGGGACAGGGGGCAGGCTACACCTTC. It translates to CSAPGQGAGYTF.

This clonotype has ten or more counts. CDR3 sequence: CASSLDVRTHSGNTIYF. The DNA for the CDR3 is TGTGCCAGCAGCTTGGACGTCAGAACCCACTCTGGAAACACCATATATTTT. The chain recombines TRBV5-4 with TRBJ1-3; no firm D call. Between the trimmed V and J ends, which lost 0 bases and 0 bases, there was a span of 13 bases. The CDR3 is made up of 17 amino acids. The germline V gene encodes CDR1 SGHNT and CDR2 YYREEE (reference sequence).

This clonotype was detected only a few times. The rearrangement uses TRBV3-1 and TRBJ1-1, with no clear D. Trimming left V 1 base short and J 2 bases short, with 8 bases between. The germline CDR1 and CDR2 sequences are LGHDT and YNNKEL (reference sequence). The CDR3 loop spans 14 amino acids. The CDR3 DNA sequence: TGTGCCAGCAGCCAAGTGGGGTCAAACACTGAAGCTTTCTTT. It specifies CASSQVGSNTEAFF.

V and J are TRBV9 and TRBJ2-7; 9 bases agree with TRBD2. With V trimmed by 0 bases and J by 4 bases, 8 bases remained unmatched. Germline V gives CDR1 SGDLS, CDR2 YYNGEE. The CDR3 has 16 residues. The CDR3 is CASSVGSSGAPYEQYF. The CDR3, as DNA: TGTGCCAGCAGCGTAGGTTCTAGCGGGGCTCCATACGAGCAGTACTTC.

This clonotype was seen once. A junction boundary mismatches the germline segment, possibly from a read error. The chain couples TRBV20-1 to TRBJ1-1; D is ambiguous. CDR1 is DFQATT, CDR2 SNEGSKA, per germline (reference sequence). This CDR3 is built from 13 residues. In DNA form, the CDR3 reads TGCAGTGCTAGAGACCCCGGGAACGCTGAAGCTTCCTTT. Its translation is CSARDPGNAEASF.

In regard to this clonotype: The junction differs from germline at one of its ends, possibly a read error. The chain has TRBV19 and TRBJ2-1, with TRBD2 as a possible D gene (5 bases). The CDR3 loop spans 16 amino acids. The germline gives CDR1 LNHDA, CDR2 SQIVND (reference sequence). CDR3 in DNA: TGTGCCAGTACTATAGAAAGCGGATCCTCCTACAGTGAGCAGTTCTTC. Translating it yields CASTIESGSSYSEQFF.

This clonotype has at least ten counts. This sequence joins TRBV3-1 and TRBJ1-5, with D possibly being TRBD1 (5 bases). Germline loops: CDR1 LGHDT, CDR2 YNNKEL (reference sequence). Deletions cut 2 bases from V and 6 bases from J, with 11 bases between. This CDR3 spans 14 amino acids. In DNA, the CDR3 is TGTGCCAGCAGCCAACAGGGAATGCTTCAGCCCCAGCATTTT. This gives the protein CASSQQGMLQPQHF.

CDR3 sequence: CSARGPGELFF. The DNA for the CDR3 is TGCAGTGCTAGGGGGCCAGGGGAGCTGTTTTTT. The chain combines TRBV20-1 with TRBJ2-2, with D perhaps TRBD1 (5 bases). Germline CDR1 and CDR2: DFQATT and SNEGSKA (reference sequence). The V end was cut by 3 bases, the J end by 8 bases, with 7 bases between. The CDR3 contains 11 residues.

This clonotype was recorded at least ten times. This rearrangement joins TRBV7-2 to TRBJ2-7; the D is unclear. Germline V gives CDR1 SGHTA, CDR2 FQGNSA. The V gene lost 4 bases and the J gene lost 0 bases, with 13 bases spanning the gap. The length of the CDR3 is 15 residues. For the CDR3, the DNA is TGTGCCAGCAGCTCCCAAGTCCTACTCTCCTACGAGCAGTACTTC. Translated, it gives CASSSQVLLSYEQYF.

This clonotype was counted many times. The chain uses TRBV6-5 and TRBJ2-5; 9 positions match TRBD2. CDR1 and CDR2 (germline): MNHEY, SVGAGI. V lost 2 bases to trimming and J lost 4 bases; unmatched junction nucleotides: 8. This CDR3 is 16 amino acids long. CDR3 amino acids: CASSYEGSGRGETQYF. The CDR3 DNA follows: TGTGCCAGCAGTTACGAAGGTAGCGGGAGAGGAGAGACCCAGTACTTC.

This chain links TRBV24-1 with TRBJ1-4; D not resolved. The CDR3 extends over 14 amino acids. Trimming pared 10 bases from V and 6 bases from J, leaving 17 bases between. Looked up from germline, CDR1 is KGHDR and CDR2 is SFDVKD. The CDR3 nucleotides read TGTGCCACGTGGTGTGTTCGGAGGGATGAAAAACTGTTTTTT. Translation: CATWCVRRDEKLFF.

Ten or more counts support this clonotype. The chain combines TRBV20-1 with TRBJ1-1; 7 bases line up with TRBD1. Per the germline V gene, CDR1 is DFQATT and CDR2 is SNEGSKA (reference sequence). The CDR3 runs to 14 residues. With V trimmed by 2 bases and J by 4 bases, 7 bases remained unmatched. The CDR3 region is CSARPPDRVTEAFF. In nucleotides, the CDR3 is TGCAGTGCTAGACCACCCGACAGGGTCACTGAAGCTTTCTTT.

This clonotype was recorded a few times. V usage is TRBV28 and J usage is TRBJ2-7; no clear D gene. The germline V and J ends were trimmed by 5 bases and 12 bases, with 29 bases remaining between them. This CDR3 has 16 residues. Germline-derived CDR1 and CDR2 are MDHEN and SYDVKM. The CDR3 sequence is CASSPRSFGKTKEVYF. In DNA form, the CDR3 reads TGTGCCAGCAGTCCTAGAAGCTTTGGCAAAACTAAAGAGGTGTACTTC.

This clonotype occurred many times. The chain employs TRBV28 and TRBJ1-2; D remains ambiguous. The CDR3 contains 11 residues. V was clipped by 7 bases and J by 2 bases, with 5 bases between them. Germline V lookup: CDR1 MDHEN, CDR2 SYDVKM. Here the CDR3 reads CASTQNYGYTF. The CDR3 DNA follows: TGTGCCAGCACCCAGAACTATGGCTACACCTTC.

Comment on this clonotype: One end of the junction varies from germline; a read error may be responsible. The V and J genes are TRBV4-1 and TRBJ2-7, with a weak D call TRBD1 (6 bases). The CDR3 runs to 16 residues. The germline gives CDR1 MGHRA, CDR2 YSYEKL. CDR3 nucleotide sequence: TGCGCCAGCGGCCAAGTTCCGGGGCGACAGGACTACGAGCAGTACTTC. It is translated as CASGQVPGRQDYEQYF.

A remark on this clonotype: This sequence may be a read error, since a much larger clone differs from it by one base. This chain connects TRBV3-1 to TRBJ2-7; possible D gene TRBD2, 5 bases. The CDR3 is 14 residues long. CDR1 is LGHDT and CDR2 is YNNKEL in the germline V gene (reference sequence). CDR3 bases: TGTGCCAGCAGCCTCCGGGATCAGTCGTACGAGCAGCACTTC. Translating gives CASSLRDQSYEQHF.

This clonotype was seen at least ten times. This chain connects TRBV28 to TRBJ2-5, with D possibly being TRBD1 or TRBD2 (5 bases each). V lost 3 bases to trimming and J lost 4 bases, with 9 bases between them. Per the germline V gene, CDR1 is MDHEN and CDR2 is SYDVKM. This CDR3 contains 13 residues. The CDR3, as DNA: TGTGCCAGCAGTTTGACGGGGCGAGAGACCCAGTACTTC. This sequence encodes CASSLTGRETQYF. Combining the CDR3 with reference TRBV28 and TRBJ2-5 gives the whole variable domain DVKVTQSSRYLVKRTGEKVFLECVQDMDHENMFWYRQDPGLGLRLIYFSYDVKMKEKGDIPEGYSVSREKKERFSLILESASTNQTSMYLCASSLTGRETQYFGPGTRLLVL.

The rearrangement links TRBV29-1 to TRBJ2-1, with TRBD2 as a possible D gene (5 bases). The V and J ends lost 7 bases and 0 bases respectively, with 19 bases between them. Germline CDR1 reads SQVTM; CDR2 reads ANQGSEA. This CDR3 contains 16 residues. CDR3 DNA: TGCAGCGCAACACTCGGGGAAGCCAGCTCCTACAATGAGCAGTTCTTC. This sequence encodes CSATLGEASSYNEQFF.

The genes are TRBV25-1 and TRBJ2-3, with TRBD1 matching 9 bases. The V gene's germline CDR1 is MGHDK and CDR2 SYGVNS. The CDR3 extends over 18 amino acids. V trimming: 4 bases; J trimming: 5 bases; junction bases outside the gene matches: 16. CDR3 protein: CASSAVSLEDRGIDTQYF. The CDR3 DNA is TGTGCCAGCAGTGCTGTCTCATTGGAGGACAGGGGTATAGATACGCAGTATTTT.

The rearrangement joins TRBV12-3 or TRBV12-4 to TRBJ2-4, with 11 nucleotides matching TRBD2. V lost 6 bases, J lost 9 bases, and 4 bases stayed unmatched. CDR3 length: 13 amino acids. CDR3: CASRPGLAGIQYF. CDR3 DNA sequence: TGTGCCAGCAGACCTGGACTAGCGGGCATTCAGTACTTC.

This clonotype has ten or more counts. The chain uses TRBV15 and TRBJ2-1; no firm D call. V lost 4 bases and J lost 10, with 14 bases in between. The CDR3 covers 13 residues. The V gene's germline CDR1 is LNHNV and CDR2 YYDKDF (reference sequence). The CDR3 sequence is CATSNGIGREQFF. In nucleotides, the CDR3 is TGTGCCACCAGCAATGGCATCGGTCGGGAGCAGTTCTTC.

This clonotype was detected ten times or more. This rearrangement joins TRBV7-9 to TRBJ2-7; 12 positions agree with TRBD2. V shed 1 base, J shed 4 bases, and the junction held 2 bases outside the gene matches. CDR3 size: 15 residues. Germline V gene lookup returns CDR1 SEHNR and CDR2 FQNEAQ (reference sequence). CDR3 loop: CASSLGTSGIYEQYF. CDR3 DNA sequence: TGTGCCAGCAGCTTAGGGACTAGCGGGATATACGAGCAGTACTTC.

Notes on this clonotype: One end of the junction fails to match germline, which may point to a read error. The chain employs TRBV9 and TRBJ2-5; D is perhaps TRBD1 or TRBD2 (5 bases each). CDR1 is SGDLS and CDR2 is YYNGEE in the germline V gene. The CDR3 contains 14 residues. This CDR3 reads CASSVGGQQGTQDF. CDR3 in DNA: TGTGCCAGCAGCGTAGGGGGCCAGCAAGGGACCCAGGACTTC.

This clonotype was seen a single time. One end of the junction is discordant with germline, which a read error may explain. This sequence joins TRBV7-3 and TRBJ2-5, with D perhaps TRBD1 (5 bases). Germline loops: CDR1 SGHTA, CDR2 FQGTGA. This CDR3 comprises 13 residues. This chain's CDR3 is CASSQGNHETRYF. The CDR3 nucleotides are TGTGCCAGCAGTCAGGGAAACCATGAGACCCGGTACTTC.

This clonotype was detected ten times or more. The chain is built from TRBV20-1 and TRBJ1-5; D gene ambiguous. V gave up 1 base and J gave up 3 bases, with 7 bases separating them. The germline CDR1 and CDR2 sequences are DFQATT and SNEGSKA (reference sequence). This CDR3 is built from 13 residues. Here the CDR3 reads CSARVSDNQPQHF. CDR3 nucleotides: TGCAGTGCTAGAGTCAGTGACAATCAGCCCCAGCATTTT.

The chain is built from TRBV25-1 and TRBJ1-4; D is unresolved. There are 15 residues in the CDR3. CDR1 is MGHDK, CDR2 SYGVNS, per germline. With 1 base removed from V and 8 bases from J, the gap between germline ends came to 14 bases. The CDR3 DNA reads TGTGCCAGCAGTGAATCGGTAGGAAAGGGCGAAAAACTGTTTTTT. Translation: CASSESVGKGEKLFF. Full variable domain (remainder filled in from reference TRBV25-1 and TRBJ1-4): EADIYQTPRYLVIGTGKKITLECSQTMGHDKMYWYQQDPGMELHLIHYSYGVNSTEKGDLSSESTVSRIRTEHFPLTLESARPSHTSQYLCASSESVGKGEKLFFGSGTQLSVL.